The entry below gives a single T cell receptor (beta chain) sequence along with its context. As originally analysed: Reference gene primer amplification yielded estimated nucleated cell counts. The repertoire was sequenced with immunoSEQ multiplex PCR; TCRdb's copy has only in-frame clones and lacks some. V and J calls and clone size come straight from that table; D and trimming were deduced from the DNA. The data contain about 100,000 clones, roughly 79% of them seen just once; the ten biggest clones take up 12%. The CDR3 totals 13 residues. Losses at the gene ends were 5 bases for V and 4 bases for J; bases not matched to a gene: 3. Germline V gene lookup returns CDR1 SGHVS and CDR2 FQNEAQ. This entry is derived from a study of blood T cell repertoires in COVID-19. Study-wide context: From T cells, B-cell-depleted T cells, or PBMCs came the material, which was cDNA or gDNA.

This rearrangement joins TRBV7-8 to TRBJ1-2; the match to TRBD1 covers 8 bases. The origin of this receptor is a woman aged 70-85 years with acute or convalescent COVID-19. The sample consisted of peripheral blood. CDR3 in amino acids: CASSGDRSYGYTF. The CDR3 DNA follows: TGTGCCAGCAGCGGGGACAGGTCCTATGGCTACACCTTC.